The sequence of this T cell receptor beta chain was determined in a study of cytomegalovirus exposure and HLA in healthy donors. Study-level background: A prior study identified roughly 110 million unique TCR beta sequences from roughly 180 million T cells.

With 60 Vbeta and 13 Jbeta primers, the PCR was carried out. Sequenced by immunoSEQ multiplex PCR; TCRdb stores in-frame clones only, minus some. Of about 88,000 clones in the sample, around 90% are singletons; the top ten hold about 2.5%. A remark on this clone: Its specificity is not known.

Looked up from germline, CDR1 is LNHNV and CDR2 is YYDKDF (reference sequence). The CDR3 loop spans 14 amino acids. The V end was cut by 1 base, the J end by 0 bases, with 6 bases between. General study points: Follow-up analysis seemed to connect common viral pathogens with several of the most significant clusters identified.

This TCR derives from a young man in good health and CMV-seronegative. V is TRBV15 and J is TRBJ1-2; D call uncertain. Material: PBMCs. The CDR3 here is CATSRAGTNYGYTF. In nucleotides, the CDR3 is TGTGCCACCAGCAGAGCGGGAACTAACTATGGCTACACCTTC. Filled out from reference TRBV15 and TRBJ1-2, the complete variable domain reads DAMVIQNPRYQVTQFGKPVTLSCSQTLNHNVMYWYQQKSSQAPKLLFHYYDKDFNNEADTPDNFQSRRPNTSFCFLDIRSPGLGDTAMYLCATSRAGTNYGYTFGSGTRLTVV.